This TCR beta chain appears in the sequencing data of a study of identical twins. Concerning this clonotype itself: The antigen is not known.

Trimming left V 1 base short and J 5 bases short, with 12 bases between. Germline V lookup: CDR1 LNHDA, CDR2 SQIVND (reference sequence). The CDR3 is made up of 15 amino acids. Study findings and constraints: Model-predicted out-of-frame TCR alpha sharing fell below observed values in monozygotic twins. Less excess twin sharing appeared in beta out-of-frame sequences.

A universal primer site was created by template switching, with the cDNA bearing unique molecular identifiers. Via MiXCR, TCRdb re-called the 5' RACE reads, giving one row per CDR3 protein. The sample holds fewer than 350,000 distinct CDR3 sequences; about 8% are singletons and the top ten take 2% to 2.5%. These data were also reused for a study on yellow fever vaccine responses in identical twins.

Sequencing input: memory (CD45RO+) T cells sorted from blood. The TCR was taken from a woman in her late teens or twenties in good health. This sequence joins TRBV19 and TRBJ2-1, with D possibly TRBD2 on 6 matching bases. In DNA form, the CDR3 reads TGTGCCAGTAGTATAGTCTGGGGGGTAGACAATGAGCAGTTCTTC. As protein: CASSIVWGVDNEQFF.